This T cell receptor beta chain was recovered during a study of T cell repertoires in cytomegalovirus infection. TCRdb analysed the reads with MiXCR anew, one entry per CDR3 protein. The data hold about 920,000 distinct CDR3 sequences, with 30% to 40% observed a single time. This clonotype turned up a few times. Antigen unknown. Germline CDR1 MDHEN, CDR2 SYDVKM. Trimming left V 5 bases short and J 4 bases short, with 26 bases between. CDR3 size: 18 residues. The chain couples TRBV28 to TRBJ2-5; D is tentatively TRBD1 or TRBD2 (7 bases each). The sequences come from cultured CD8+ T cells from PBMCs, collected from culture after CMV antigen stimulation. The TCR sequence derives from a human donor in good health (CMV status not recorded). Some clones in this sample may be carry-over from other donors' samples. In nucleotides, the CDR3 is TGTGCCAGCAGTCCGGGGGGAGAGGGGGCTGTATTGGGAGAGACCCAGTACTTC. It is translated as CASSPGGEGAVLGETQYF.